These 4 T cell receptor beta chains share one sample of origin, sequenced in a study of T cell clonality in common variable immunodeficiency. Whole-study findings and limits: In common variable immunodeficiency, TCR beta chains reportedly carried fewer deletions and N-nucleotide insertions.

Sequencing was performed with immunoSEQ multiplex PCR; in TCRdb, only in-frame clones are kept and a portion is missing. This sample shows around 17,000 clones and no singletons; about 14% rests with the ten largest. The antigens of these receptors remain unknown. The specimen was peripheral blood mononuclear cells. The receptors here all came from a human donor with common variable immunodeficiency.

This clone appeared many times. The read ends 3 residues shy of where the CDR3 ends; the end is completed using the germline J gene. The J gene is TRBJ2-5, the V gene TRBV5-1, with 9 bases fitting TRBD2. This CDR3 contains 14 residues. Germline CDR1 and CDR2: SGHRS and YFSETQ. The junction had 5 bases not matched to a gene; V was cut back by 4 bases and J by 4 bases. CDR3 DNA, as far as it was read: TGCGCCAGCAGCCTATCGACTAGCGGAGAGACC. This translates into CASSLSTSGET. The CDR3 reads in full as CASSLSTSGETQYF.

The table lists this clone with a few counts. The CDR3 extends 3 residues past the end of the read, so its final part is completed from the germline J gene. The chain links TRBV19 to TRBJ1-1; unclear D gene. CDR3 length equals 17 residues. Between the trimmed V and J ends, which lost 5 bases and 0 bases, there was a span of 19 bases. Germline V gives CDR1 LNHDA, CDR2 SQIVND (reference sequence). The CDR3 DNA, read in part, is TGTGCCAGTAGTTACACCGGGGTTGGGCAGCTGAACACTGAA. Its translation: CASSYTGVGQLNTE. The whole CDR3 reads CASSYTGVGQLNTEAFF. The full variable domain, in which reference TRBV19 and TRBJ1-1 provide the parts outside the CDR3, is DGGITQSPKYLFRKEGQNVTLSCEQNLNHDAMYWYRQDPGQGLRLIYYSQIVNDFQKGDIAEGYSVSREKKESFPLTVTSAQKNPTAFYLCASSYTGVGQLNTEAFFGQGTRLTVV.

This clone was detected only a few times. The missing CDR3 end, 3 residues past where the read stops, is filled in from the germline J gene. The chain has TRBV20-1 and TRBJ2-7; 12 bases are a match to TRBD2. The CDR3 contains 16 residues. After removal of 0 bases from V and 2 bases from J, the junction contained 5 bases not matched to a gene. Germline lookup yields CDR1 DFQATT and CDR2 SNEGSKA (reference sequence). CDR3 amino acids: CSARDFGLAGPYEQYF. The CDR3 DNA, read in part, is TGCAGTGCTAGAGACTTTGGACTAGCGGGACCCTACGAG.

This clone was seen a few times. The read comes to an end 3 residues before the CDR3 does, leaving the germline J gene to fill in the end. The chain uses TRBV6-2 or TRBV6-3 and TRBJ2-1; weak D call: TRBD1 (5 bases). This CDR3 region has 12 residues. Germline CDR1 reads MNHEY; CDR2 reads SVGEGT. V was trimmed by 6 bases and J by 3 bases, leaving 6 bases between them. The DNA read from the CDR3 is TGTGCCAGCAGGGGGCTCTACAATGAG. Translation: CASRGLYNE. From start to end, the CDR3 is CASRGLYNEQFF.